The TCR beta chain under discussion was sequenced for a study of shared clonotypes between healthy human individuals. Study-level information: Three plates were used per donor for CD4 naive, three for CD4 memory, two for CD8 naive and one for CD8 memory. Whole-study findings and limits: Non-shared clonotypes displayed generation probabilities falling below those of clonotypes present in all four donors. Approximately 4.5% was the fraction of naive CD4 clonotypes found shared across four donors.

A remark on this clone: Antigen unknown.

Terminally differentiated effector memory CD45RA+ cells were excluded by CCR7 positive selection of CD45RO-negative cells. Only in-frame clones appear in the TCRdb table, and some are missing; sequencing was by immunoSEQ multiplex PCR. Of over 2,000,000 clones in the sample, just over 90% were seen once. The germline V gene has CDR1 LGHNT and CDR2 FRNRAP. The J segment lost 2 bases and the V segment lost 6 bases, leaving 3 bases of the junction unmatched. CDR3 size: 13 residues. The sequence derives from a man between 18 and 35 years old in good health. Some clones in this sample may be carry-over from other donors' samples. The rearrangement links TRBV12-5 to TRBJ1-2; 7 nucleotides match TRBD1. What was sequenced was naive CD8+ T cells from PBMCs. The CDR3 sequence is CASGLTGNYGYTF. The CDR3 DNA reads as TGTGCTAGTGGCCTGACAGGGAACTATGGCTACACCTTC. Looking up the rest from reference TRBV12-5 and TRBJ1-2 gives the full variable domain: DARVTQTPRHKVTEMGQEVTMRCQPILGHNTVFWYRQTMMQGLELLAYFRNRAPLDDSGMPKDRFSAEMPDATLATLKIQPSEPRDSAVYFCASGLTGNYGYTFGSGTRLTVV.